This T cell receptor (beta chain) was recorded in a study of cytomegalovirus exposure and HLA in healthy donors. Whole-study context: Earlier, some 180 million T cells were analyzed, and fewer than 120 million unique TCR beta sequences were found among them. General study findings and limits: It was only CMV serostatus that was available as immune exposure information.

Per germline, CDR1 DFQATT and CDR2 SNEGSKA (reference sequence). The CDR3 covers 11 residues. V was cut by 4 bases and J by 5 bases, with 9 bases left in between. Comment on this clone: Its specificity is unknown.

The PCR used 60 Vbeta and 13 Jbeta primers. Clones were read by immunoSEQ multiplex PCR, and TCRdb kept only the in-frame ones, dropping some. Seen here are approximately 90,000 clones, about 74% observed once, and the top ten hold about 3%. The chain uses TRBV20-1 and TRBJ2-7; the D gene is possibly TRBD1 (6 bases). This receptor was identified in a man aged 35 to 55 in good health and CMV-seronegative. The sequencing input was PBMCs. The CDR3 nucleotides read TGCAGTGCTACAGGGGTCAACGAGCAGTACTTC. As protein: CSATGVNEQYF.